Listed below are T cell receptor beta chains from one sample, sequenced in a study of T cells in Graves' hyperthyroidism and ophthalmopathy. TCRdb fed the multiplex PCR reads into MiXCR, producing one record per CDR3 protein. The table includes around 350,000 distinct CDR3 sequences, under 15% detected once. Sequenced: blood. These TCRs come from a woman between 18 and 30 years old with Graves' hyperthyroidism. CDR3s include the opening cysteine and the closing phenylalanine or tryptophan. The D gene is left open where the match is weak. The size of a clone is reported for some rows only, either as once, few or many, or as a class for expanded clones.

J	D	V	size	CDR3	DNA
TRBJ2-7	TRBD2	TRBV12-3/TRBV12-4	-	CASSSGLAGAEYEQYF	TGTGCCAGCAGTTCTGGACTAGCGGGAGCGGAGTACGAGCAGTACTTC
TRBJ2-3	-	TRBV7-9	many	CAIPGVRDTQYF	TGTGCCATTCCCGGGGTCCGAGATACGCAGTATTTT
TRBJ1-2	-	TRBV2	few	CASSPNWGYTF	TGTGCCAGCAGTCCCAATTGGGGCTACACCTTC
TRBJ1-1	TRBD1	TRBV30	-	CAWSDRAEAFF	TGTGCCTGGAGCGACAGGGCTGAAGCTTTCTTT
TRBJ1-2	TRBD1	TRBV3-1	many	CASSQDRKYAGQGDYGYTF	TGTGCCAGCAGCCAAGATAGGAAGTATGCGGGACAGGGGGACTATGGCTACACCTTC
TRBJ2-4	-	TRBV3-1	many	CASSLAGDIQYF	TGTGCCAGCAGCCTTGCCGGGGACATTCAGTACTTC
TRBJ1-2	TRBD1	TRBV29-1	few	CSVESGQGMGYGYTF	TGCAGCGTTGAGTCGGGACAGGGGATGGGCTATGGCTACACCTTC
TRBJ1-4	-	TRBV7-2	many	CAQLTAFGDNEKLFF	TGTGCGCAACTTACAGCTTTCGGGGATAATGAAAAACTGTTTTTT
TRBJ2-3	TRBD2	TRBV30	few	CAWSPPRGGRADTQYF	TGTGCCTGGAGTCCTCCCCGGGGGGGGAGAGCAGATACGCAGTATTTT
TRBJ1-4	TRBD1	TRBV3-1	many	CASSQETGGKLFF	TGTGCCAGCAGCCAAGAAACAGGGGGTAAACTGTTTTTT
TRBJ1-2	-	TRBV30	few	CAWRGSGLGYTF	TGTGCCTGGAGGGGGTCGGGGTTAGGCTACACCTTC
TRBJ2-3	TRBD2	TRBV10-3	-	CAITDVRTRGTDTQYF	TGTGCCATCACAGACGTGCGGACTAGGGGCACAGATACGCAGTATTTT
TRBJ1-3	TRBD1	TRBV6-5	many	CASSYSGTGGPGPGNTIYF	TGTGCCAGCAGTTACTCCGGGACAGGGGGCCCTGGCCCTGGAAACACCATATATTTT
TRBJ2-2	TRBD2	TRBV5-1	many	CASSPAGLAGVTGELFF	TGCGCCAGCAGCCCAGCCGGGCTAGCGGGAGTCACCGGGGAGCTGTTTTTT
TRBJ2-5	-	TRBV27	many	CASSPVLGETQYF	TGTGCCAGCAGTCCAGTTTTGGGAGAGACCCAGTACTTC
TRBJ1-6	-	TRBV6-1	few	CASGERGSSYNSPLHF	TGTGCCAGCGGAGAAAGGGGTAGCTCCTATAATTCACCCCTCCACTTT
TRBJ2-3	TRBD2	TRBV5-6	few	CASSPLGGSREARTQYF	TGTGCCAGCAGCCCGTTGGGAGGGTCAAGAGAGGCTCGCACGCAGTATTTT
TRBJ2-7	-	TRBV20-1	many	CSASLITYEQYF	TGCAGTGCTAGTCTAATCACCTACGAGCAGTACTTC
TRBJ2-7	-	TRBV11-2	many	CASSLGRGWRSSYEQYF	TGTGCCAGCAGCTTAGGCCGCGGCTGGCGGAGCTCCTACGAGCAGTACTTC